One and the same sample provided the 5 T cell receptor beta chains below, sequenced in a study of blood T cell repertoires in COVID-19. Using immunoSEQ multiplex PCR, the repertoire was profiled, and TCRdb retains in-frame clones only, with some absent. The repertoire has 54,000 or so clones, about 90% of them found once; the top ten carry less than 4%. The source material was peripheral blood. The source is a human donor in a cohort sampled during active COVID-19.

V usage is TRBV6-6 and J usage is TRBJ1-2, with D hard to call. CDR1 is MNHNY and CDR2 is SVGAGI in the germline V gene (reference sequence). V gave up 4 bases and J gave up 8 bases, with 17 bases separating them. The CDR3 length is 14 residues. As DNA, the CDR3 is TGTGCCAGCAGTTCCCCTCGACTTCCCCGGGGCTACACCTTC. Amino acids: CASSSPRLPRGYTF.

This chain joins TRBV12-3 or TRBV12-4 and TRBJ2-7; D is perhaps TRBD2 (6 bases). This CDR3 region has 13 residues. V was trimmed by 6 bases and J by 13 bases, leaving 22 bases between them. The CDR3 is CASSTGGSREGYF. The DNA of the CDR3 is TGTGCCAGCAGCACTGGGGGTTCGCGGGAAGGATACTTC.

This chain links TRBV19 with TRBJ2-7, with TRBD2 as a possible D gene (6 bases). In germline, CDR1 is LNHDA, CDR2 SQIVND (reference sequence). Deletions cut 3 bases from V and 2 bases from J, with 23 bases between. The CDR3 covers 18 residues. DNA for the CDR3: TGTGCCAGTAGTATTATCGGGCCCCCGGGACTCCAAACCTACGAGCAGTACTTC. Amino acids: CASSIIGPPGLQTYEQYF.

The CDR3 nucleotides read TGTGCCAGCAGCCAAGCAAATAGCAATCAGCCCCAGCATTTT. Translation: CASSQANSNQPQHF. The rearrangement links TRBV7-2 to TRBJ1-5, with no clear D. Germline V lookup: CDR1 SGHTA, CDR2 FQGNSA. CDR3 size: 14 residues. V lost 5 bases, J lost 0 bases, and 8 bases lay in between.

This clone is medium-sized. This rearrangement joins TRBV5-1 to TRBJ2-1, with D uncertain. Germline loops: CDR1 SGHRS, CDR2 YFSETQ. The V end lost 4 bases, the J end lost 8 bases, and 10 bases lay between the germline ends. The length of the CDR3 is 12 residues. The CDR3 nucleotides are TGCGCCAGCAGCCTTCCCCGAGATGAGCAGTTCTTC. Encoded protein: CASSLPRDEQFF. Full variable domain (missing parts from reference TRBV5-1 and TRBJ2-1): KAGVTQTPRYLIKTRGQQVTLSCSPISGHRSVSWYQQTPGQGLQFLFEYFSETQRNKGNFPGRFSGRQFSNSRSEMNVSTLELGDSALYLCASSLPRDEQFFGPGTRLTVL.